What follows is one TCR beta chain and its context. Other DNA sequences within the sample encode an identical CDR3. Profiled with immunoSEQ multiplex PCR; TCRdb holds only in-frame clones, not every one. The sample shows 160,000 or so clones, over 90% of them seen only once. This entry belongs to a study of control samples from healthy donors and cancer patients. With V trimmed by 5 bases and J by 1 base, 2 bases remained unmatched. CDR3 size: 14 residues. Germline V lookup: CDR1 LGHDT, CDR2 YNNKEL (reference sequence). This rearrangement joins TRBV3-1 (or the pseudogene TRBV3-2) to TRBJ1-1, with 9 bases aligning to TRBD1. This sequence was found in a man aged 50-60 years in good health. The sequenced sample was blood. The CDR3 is CASSLQGANTEAFF. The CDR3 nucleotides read TGTGCCAGCAGCTTACAGGGGGCGAACACTGAAGCTTTCTTT.